The T cell receptor (beta chain) under discussion was sequenced for a study of identical twins. Study-wide results and caveats: Out-of-frame alpha sequences shared by twins were enriched for low generation probability. For out-of-frame beta sequences, excess twin sharing was weaker. It was out-of-frame TCR alpha sharing in monozygotic twins that models underestimated.

The germline V gene has CDR1 SGHTA and CDR2 FQGTGA. The CDR3 consists of 15 residues. V dropped 4 bases and J dropped 7; count of bases not matched to a gene: 6. Using its own MiXCR run on the 5' RACE reads, TCRdb lists one record per CDR3 protein. This table has roughly 470,000 distinct CDR3 sequences, approximately 15% appearing once. This clonotype was seen more than once but under ten times. Its antigen is unidentified. Separately, the same data were catalogued under a study of yellow fever vaccine responses in identical twins. According to that study: As reported, the vaccine T cell response of twins seemed partly convergent and partly personalized.

This receptor was obtained from a woman aged 18-35 years in good health. Sequenced input: CD4+ T cells sorted from blood. The chain recombines TRBV7-3 with TRBJ2-1, with TRBD2 matching over 11 bases. In DNA form, the CDR3 reads TGTGCCAGCAGCTCCCAGACTAGCGGGACGAATGAGCAGTTCTTC. Translating gives CASSSQTSGTNEQFF.